This T cell receptor (beta chain) was sequenced in a study of CD8+ T cells in alopecia areata. Study information: Patients in the treated group were given tofacitinib by mouth, 5 to 10 mg twice a day.

CDR1 is SEHNR and CDR2 is FQNEAQ in the germline V gene (reference sequence). Trimming pared 5 bases from V and 9 bases from J, leaving 13 bases between. The CDR3 contains 13 residues. Extraction of RNA preceded its reverse transcription into cDNA, which served as the sequencing template. Generated by immunoSEQ multiplex PCR, the TCRdb table keeps only in-frame clones and is missing some. The profile covers around 160,000 clones, with more than 75% appearing a single time and over 13% taken by the ten largest. The clonotype originates from a human donor with alopecia areata. The sequenced sample was CD8+ T cells sorted from blood, obtained at week 0. The chain couples TRBV7-9 to TRBJ2-2; no firm D call. CDR3 in amino acids: CASSPVGRRELFF. The CDR3 DNA is TGTGCCAGCAGCCCCGTGGGTCGCAGGGAGCTGTTTTTT.